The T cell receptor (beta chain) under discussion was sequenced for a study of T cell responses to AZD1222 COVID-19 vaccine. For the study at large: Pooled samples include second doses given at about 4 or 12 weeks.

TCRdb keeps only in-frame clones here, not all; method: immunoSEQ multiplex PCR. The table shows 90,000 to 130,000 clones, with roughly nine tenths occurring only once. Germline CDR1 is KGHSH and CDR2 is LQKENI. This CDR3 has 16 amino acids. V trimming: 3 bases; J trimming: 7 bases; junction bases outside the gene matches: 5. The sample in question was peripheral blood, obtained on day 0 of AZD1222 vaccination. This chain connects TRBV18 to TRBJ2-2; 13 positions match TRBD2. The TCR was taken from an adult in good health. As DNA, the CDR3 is TGTGCCAGCTCACCCACTAGCGGGAGGGCCTACGGGGAGCTGTTTTTT. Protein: CASSPTSGRAYGELFF.